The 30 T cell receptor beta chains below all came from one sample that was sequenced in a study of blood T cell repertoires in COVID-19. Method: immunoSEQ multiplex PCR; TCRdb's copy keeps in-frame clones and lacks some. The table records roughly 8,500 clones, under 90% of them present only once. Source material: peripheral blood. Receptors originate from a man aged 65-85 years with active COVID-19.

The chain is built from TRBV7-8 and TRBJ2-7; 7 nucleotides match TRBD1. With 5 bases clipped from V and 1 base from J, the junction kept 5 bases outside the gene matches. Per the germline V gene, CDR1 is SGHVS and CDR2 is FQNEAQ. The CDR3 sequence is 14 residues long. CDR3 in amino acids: CASSPTGQSYEQYF. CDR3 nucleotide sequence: TGTGCCAGCAGCCCCACGGGACAGTCCTACGAGCAGTACTTC.

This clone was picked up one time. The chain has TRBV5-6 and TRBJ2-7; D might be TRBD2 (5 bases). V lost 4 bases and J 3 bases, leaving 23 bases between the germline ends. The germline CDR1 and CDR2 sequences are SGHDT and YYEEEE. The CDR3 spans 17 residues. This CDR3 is CASSEKVGGYSIYEQYF. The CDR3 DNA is TGTGCCAGCAGCGAAAAAGTCGGCGGGTACTCCATCTACGAGCAGTACTTC. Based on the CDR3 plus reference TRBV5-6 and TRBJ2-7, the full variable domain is DAGVTQSPTHLIKTRGQQVTLRCSPKSGHDTVSWYQQALGQGPQFIFQYYEEEERQRGNFPDRFSGHQFPNYSSELNVNALLLGDSALYLCASSEKVGGYSIYEQYFGPGTRLTVT.

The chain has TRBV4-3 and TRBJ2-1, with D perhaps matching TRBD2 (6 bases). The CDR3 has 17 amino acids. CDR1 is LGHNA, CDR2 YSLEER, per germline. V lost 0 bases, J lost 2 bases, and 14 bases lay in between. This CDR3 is CASSQDASARTYNEQFF. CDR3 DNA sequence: TGCGCCAGCAGCCAAGACGCTAGCGCAAGGACCTACAATGAGCAGTTCTTC.

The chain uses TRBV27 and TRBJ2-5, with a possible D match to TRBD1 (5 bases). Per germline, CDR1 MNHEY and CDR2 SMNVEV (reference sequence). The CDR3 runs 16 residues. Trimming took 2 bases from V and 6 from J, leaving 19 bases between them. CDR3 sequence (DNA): TGTGCCAGCAGTTTAGGGGCCAGGGCGAATGTAAAGACCCAGTACTTC. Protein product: CASSLGARANVKTQYF.

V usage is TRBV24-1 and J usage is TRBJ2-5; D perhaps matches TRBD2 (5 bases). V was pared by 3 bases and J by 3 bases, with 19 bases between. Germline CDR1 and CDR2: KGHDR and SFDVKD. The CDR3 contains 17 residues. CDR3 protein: CATSDAGPESGKETQYF. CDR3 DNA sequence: TGTGCCACCAGTGATGCCGGACCTGAGAGCGGCAAAGAGACCCAGTACTTC.

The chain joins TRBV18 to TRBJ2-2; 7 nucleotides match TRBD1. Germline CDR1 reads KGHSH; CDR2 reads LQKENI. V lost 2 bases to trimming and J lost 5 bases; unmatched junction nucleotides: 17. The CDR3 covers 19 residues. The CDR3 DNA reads TGTGCCAGCTCACCATACTCCGGGACAGTCCCACGAGGGACCGGGGAGCTGTTTTTT. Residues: CASSPYSGTVPRGTGELFF.

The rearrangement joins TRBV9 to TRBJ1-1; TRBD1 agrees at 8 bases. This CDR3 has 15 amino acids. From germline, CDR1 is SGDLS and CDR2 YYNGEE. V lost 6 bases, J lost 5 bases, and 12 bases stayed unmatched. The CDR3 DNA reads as TGTGCCAGCACAAGTATGACAGGGGAAGGGACTGAAGCTTTCTTT. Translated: CASTSMTGEGTEAFF.

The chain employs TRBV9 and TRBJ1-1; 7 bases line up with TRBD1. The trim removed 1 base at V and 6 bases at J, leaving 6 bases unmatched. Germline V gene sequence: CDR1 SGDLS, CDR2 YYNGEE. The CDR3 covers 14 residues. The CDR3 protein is CASSVTGVRSEAFF. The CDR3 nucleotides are TGTGCCAGCAGCGTAACAGGGGTAAGGTCTGAAGCTTTCTTT.

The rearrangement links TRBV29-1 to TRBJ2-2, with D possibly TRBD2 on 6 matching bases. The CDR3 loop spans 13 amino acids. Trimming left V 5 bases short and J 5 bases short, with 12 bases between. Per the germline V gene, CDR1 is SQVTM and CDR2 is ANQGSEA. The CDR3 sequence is CSVRRDATGELFF. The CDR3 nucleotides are TGCAGCGTTCGGCGGGATGCTACCGGGGAGCTGTTTTTT.

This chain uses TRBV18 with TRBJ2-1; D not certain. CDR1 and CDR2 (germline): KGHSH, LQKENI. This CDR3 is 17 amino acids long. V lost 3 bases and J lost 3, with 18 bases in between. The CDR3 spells CASSPRQLPSVYNEQFF. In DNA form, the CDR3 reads TGTGCCAGCTCACCCAGGCAGCTCCCCTCGGTCTACAATGAGCAGTTCTTC.

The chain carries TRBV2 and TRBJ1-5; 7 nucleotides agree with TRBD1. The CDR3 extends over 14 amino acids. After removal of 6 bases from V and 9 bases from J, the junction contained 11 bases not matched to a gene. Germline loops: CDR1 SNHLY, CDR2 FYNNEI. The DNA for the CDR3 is TGTGCCAGCAGGAGAGGACAGGCTAGAGGGCCCCAGCATTTT. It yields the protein CASRRGQARGPQHF.

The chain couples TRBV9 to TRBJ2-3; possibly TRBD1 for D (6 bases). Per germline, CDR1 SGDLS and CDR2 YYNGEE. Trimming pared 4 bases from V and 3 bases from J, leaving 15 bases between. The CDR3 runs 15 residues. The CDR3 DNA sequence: TGTGCCAGCAGCTGGGCGACTCAGGGGACAGATACGCAGTATTTT. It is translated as CASSWATQGTDTQYF. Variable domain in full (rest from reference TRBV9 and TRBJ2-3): DSGVTQTPKHLITATGQRVTLRCSPRSGDLSVYWYQQSLDQGLQFLIQYYNGEERAKGNILERFSAQQFPDLHSELNLSSLELGDSALYFCASSWATQGTDTQYFGPGTRLTVL.

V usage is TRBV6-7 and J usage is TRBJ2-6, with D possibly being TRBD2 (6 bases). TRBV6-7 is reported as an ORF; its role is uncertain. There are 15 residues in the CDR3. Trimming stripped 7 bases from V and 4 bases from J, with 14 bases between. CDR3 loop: CASKRRDSGANVLTF. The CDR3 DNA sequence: TGTGCCAGCAAACGTCGGGACTCCGGGGCCAACGTCCTGACTTTC.

In DNA, the CDR3 is TGTGCCAGCAGCCATCTAGCGGAAATCACAGATACGCAGTATTTT. This sequence encodes CASSHLAEITDTQYF. This chain uses TRBV3-1 (or the pseudogene TRBV3-2) with TRBJ2-3; the match to TRBD2 covers 7 bases. V trimming: 3 bases; J trimming: 2 bases; junction bases outside the gene matches: 5. Germline V gene lookup returns CDR1 LGHDT and CDR2 YNNKEL (reference sequence). This CDR3 region has 15 residues.

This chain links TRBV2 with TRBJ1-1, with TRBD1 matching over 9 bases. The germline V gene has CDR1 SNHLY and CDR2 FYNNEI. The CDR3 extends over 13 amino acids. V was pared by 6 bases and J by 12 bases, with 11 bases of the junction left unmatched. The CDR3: CASRATGGAGTFF. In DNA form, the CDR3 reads TGTGCCAGCAGAGCCACAGGGGGCGCAGGAACTTTCTTT.

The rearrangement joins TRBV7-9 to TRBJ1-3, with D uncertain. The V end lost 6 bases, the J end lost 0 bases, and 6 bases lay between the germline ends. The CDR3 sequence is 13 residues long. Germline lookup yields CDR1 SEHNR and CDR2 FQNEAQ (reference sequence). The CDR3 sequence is CASRGSSGNTIYF. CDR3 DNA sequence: TGTGCCAGCAGGGGGAGCTCTGGAAACACCATATATTTT.

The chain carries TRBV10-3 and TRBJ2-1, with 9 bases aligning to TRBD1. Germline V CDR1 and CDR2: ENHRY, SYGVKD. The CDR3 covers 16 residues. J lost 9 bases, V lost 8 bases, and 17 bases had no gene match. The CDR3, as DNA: TGTGCCATCGGAGCCGGGACAGGGAGGATATCGAGTGAGCAGTTCTTC. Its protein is CAIGAGTGRISSEQFF.

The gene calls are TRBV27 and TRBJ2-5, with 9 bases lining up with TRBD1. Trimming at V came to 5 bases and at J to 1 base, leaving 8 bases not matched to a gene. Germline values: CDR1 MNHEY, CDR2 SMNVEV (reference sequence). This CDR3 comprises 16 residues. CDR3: CASSTTGGLLQETQYF. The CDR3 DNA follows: TGTGCCAGCAGTACCACAGGGGGCCTCCTCCAAGAGACCCAGTACTTC.

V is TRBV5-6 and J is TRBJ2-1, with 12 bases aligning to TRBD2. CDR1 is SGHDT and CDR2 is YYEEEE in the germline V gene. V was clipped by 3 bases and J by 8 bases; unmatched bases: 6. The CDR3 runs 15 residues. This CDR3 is CASSSSGRAWDEQFF. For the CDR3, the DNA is TGTGCCAGCAGCTCTAGCGGGAGGGCCTGGGATGAGCAGTTCTTC.

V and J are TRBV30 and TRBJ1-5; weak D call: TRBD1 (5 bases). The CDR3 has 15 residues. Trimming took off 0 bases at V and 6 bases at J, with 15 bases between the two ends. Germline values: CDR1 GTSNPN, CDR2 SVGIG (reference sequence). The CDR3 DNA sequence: TGTGCCTGGAGTGTAATATCTGCGGGGGTTCAGCCCCAGCATTTT. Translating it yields CAWSVISAGVQPQHF.

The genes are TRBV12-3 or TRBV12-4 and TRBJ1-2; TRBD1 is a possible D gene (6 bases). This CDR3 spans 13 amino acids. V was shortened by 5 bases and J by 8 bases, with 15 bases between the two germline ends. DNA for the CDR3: TGTGCCAGCAGTCCGACAGGTCGACGCGGCTACACCTTC. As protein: CASSPTGRRGYTF.

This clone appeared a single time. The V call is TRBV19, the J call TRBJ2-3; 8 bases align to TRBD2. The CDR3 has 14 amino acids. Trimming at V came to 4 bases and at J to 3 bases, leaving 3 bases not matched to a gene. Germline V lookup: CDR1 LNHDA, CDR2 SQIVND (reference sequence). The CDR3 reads CASSKAGATDTQYF. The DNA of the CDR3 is TGTGCCAGTAGTAAAGCGGGAGCAACAGATACGCAGTATTTT.

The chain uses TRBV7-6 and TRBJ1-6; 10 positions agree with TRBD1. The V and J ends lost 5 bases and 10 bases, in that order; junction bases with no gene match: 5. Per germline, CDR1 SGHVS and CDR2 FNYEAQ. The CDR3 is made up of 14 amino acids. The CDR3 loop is CASSRDRGPSPLHF. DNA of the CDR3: TGTGCCAGCAGCCGGGACAGGGGACCCTCACCCCTCCACTTT.

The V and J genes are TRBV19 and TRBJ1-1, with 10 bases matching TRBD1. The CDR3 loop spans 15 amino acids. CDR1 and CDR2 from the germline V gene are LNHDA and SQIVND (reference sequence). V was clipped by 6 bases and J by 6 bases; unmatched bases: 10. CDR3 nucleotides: TGTGCCAGTAGCGACCCCGGGACAGGGGAACCTGAAGCTTTCTTT. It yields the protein CASSDPGTGEPEAFF.

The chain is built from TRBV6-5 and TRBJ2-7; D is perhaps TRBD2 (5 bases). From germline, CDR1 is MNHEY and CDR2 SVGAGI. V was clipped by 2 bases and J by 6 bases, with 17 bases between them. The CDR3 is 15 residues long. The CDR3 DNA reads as TGTGCCAGCAGTTACCGAACGGCACGAACTAGCGAGCAGTACTTC. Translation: CASSYRTARTSEQYF.

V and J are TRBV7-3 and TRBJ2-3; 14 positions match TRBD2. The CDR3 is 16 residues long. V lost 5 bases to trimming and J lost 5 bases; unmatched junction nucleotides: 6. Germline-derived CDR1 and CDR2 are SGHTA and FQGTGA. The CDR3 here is CASSRGLAGGEDTQYF. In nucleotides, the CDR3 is TGTGCCAGCAGCCGCGGACTAGCGGGAGGTGAAGATACGCAGTATTTT.

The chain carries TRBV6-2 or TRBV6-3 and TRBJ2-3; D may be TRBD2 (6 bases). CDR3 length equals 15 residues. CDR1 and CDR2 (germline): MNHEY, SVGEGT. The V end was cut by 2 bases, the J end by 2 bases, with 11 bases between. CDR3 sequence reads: CASSYGAGFTDTQYF. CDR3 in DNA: TGTGCCAGCAGTTACGGGGCGGGGTTCACAGATACGCAGTATTTT.

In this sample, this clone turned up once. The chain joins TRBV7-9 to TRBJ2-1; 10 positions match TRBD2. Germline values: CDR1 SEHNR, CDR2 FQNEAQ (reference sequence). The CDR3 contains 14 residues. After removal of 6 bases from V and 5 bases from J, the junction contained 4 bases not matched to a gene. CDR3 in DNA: TGTGCCAGCAGTCCTAGCGGGAGAGACAATGAGCAGTTCTTC. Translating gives CASSPSGRDNEQFF.

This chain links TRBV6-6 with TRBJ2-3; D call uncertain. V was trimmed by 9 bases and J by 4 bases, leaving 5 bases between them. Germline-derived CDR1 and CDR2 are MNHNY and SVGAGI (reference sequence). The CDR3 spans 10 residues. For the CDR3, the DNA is TGTGCCAGTCGGGCAGATACGCAGTATTTT. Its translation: CASRADTQYF.

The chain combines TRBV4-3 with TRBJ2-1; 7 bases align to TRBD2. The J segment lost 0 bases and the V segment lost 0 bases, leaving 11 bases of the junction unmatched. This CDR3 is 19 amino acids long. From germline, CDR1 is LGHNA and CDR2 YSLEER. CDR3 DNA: TGCGCCAGCAGCCAAGATTCCCCGGGAGGAAAAACCTCCTACAATGAGCAGTTCTTC. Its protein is CASSQDSPGGKTSYNEQFF.